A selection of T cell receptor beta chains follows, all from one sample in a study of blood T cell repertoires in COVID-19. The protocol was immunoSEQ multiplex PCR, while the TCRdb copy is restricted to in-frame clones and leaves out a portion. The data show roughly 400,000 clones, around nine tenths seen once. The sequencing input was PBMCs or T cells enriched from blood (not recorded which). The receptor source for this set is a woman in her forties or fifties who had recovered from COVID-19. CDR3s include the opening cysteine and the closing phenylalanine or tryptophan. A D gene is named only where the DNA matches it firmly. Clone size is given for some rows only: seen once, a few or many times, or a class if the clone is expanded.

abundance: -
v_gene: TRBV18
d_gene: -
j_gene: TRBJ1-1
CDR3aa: CASSSQVSTLVGTEAFF
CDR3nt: TGTGCCAGCTCAAGTCAAGTTAGTACGCTGGTCGGCACTGAAGCTTTCTTT

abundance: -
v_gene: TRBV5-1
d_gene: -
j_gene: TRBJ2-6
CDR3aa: CASSLEGAGANVLTF
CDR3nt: TGCGCCAGCAGCTTGGAGGGGGCTGGGGCCAACGTCCTGACTTTC

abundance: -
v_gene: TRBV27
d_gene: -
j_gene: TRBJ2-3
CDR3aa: CASGTSAGTDTQYF
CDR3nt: TGTGCCAGCGGTACATCAGCGGGCACAGATACGCAGTATTTT

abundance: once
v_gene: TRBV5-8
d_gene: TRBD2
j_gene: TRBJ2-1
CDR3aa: CASTRGSSSSGVAEQFF
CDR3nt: TGTGCCAGCACCCGAGGCTCGTCCTCTAGCGGGGTGGCTGAGCAGTTCTTC

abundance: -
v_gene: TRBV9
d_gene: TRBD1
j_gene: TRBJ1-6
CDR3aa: CASSARDRSVPLHF
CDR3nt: TGTGCCAGCAGCGCCCGGGACAGGTCCGTTCCCCTCCACTTT

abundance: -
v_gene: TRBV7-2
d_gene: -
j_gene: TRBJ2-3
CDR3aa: CASSPPRGFSPDTQYF
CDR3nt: TGTGCCAGCAGCCCCCCCCGCGGATTCTCGCCAGATACGCAGTATTTT

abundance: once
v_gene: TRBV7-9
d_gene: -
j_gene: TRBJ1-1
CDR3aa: CASSPQINTEAFF
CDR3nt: TGTGCCAGCAGCCCACAGATTAACACTGAAGCTTTCTTT

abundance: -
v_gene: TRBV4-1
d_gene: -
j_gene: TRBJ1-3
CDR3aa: CASSQQDRSSGNTIYF
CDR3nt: TGCGCCAGCAGCCAACAGGACAGAAGCTCTGGAAACACCATATATTTT

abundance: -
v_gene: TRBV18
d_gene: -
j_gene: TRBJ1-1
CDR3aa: CASSHKRGNLEAFF
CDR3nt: TGTGCCAGCTCACATAAAAGGGGAAATCTTGAAGCTTTCTTT

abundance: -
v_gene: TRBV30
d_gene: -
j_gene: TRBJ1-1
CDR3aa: CAWSEEGNTEAFF
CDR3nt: TGTGCCTGGAGTGAGGAGGGAAACACTGAAGCTTTCTTT

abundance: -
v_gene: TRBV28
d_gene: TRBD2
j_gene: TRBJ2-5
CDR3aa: CASSSSGLVRETQYF
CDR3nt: TGTGCCAGCAGTTCCTCCGGACTAGTCCGGGAGACCCAGTACTTC

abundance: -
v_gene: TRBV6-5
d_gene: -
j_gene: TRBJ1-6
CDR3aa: CASSYFPGANSPLHF
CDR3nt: TGTGCCAGCAGTTACTTTCCAGGGGCTAATTCACCCCTCCACTTT

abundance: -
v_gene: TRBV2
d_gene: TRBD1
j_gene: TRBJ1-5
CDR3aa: CASRSGTESYQPQHF
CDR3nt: TGTGCCAGCAGATCCGGGACAGAGAGCTATCAGCCCCAGCATTTT

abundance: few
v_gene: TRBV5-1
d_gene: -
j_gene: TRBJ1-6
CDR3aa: CASKTSELGNSPLHF
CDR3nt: TGCGCCAGCAAAACGTCGGAGCTCGGAAATTCACCCCTCCACTTT

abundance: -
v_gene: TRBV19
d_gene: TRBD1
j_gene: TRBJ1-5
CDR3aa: CASSTTGGNQPQHF
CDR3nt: TGTGCCAGTAGCACTACAGGGGGCAATCAGCCCCAGCATTTT

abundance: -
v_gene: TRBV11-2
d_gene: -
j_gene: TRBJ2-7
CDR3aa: CASSLEAGKYYEQYF
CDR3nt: TGTGCCAGCAGCTTAGAGGCAGGGAAGTACTACGAGCAGTACTTC

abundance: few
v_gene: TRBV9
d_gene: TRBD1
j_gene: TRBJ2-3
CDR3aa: CASGQGPTGTQYF
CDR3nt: TGTGCCAGCGGACAGGGTCCAACTGGTACGCAGTATTTT

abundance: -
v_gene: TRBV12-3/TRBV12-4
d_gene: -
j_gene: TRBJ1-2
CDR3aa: CASSLTGFYGYTF
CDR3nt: TGTGCCAGCAGTTTAACGGGTTTCTATGGCTACACCTTC

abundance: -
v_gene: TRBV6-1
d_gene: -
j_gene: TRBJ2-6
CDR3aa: CASSEAQGRTGANVLTF
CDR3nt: TGTGCCAGCAGTGAAGCTCAGGGGCGGACGGGGGCCAACGTCCTGACTTTC

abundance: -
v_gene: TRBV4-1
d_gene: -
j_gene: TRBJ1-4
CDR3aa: CASSPSTAGIATNEKLFF
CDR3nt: TGCGCCAGCAGCCCCTCCACCGCAGGGATTGCAACTAATGAAAAACTGTTTTTT

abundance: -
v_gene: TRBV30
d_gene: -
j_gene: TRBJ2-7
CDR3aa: CAWSTSTGNYEQYF
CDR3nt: TGTGCCTGGAGTACTTCCACAGGGAATTACGAGCAGTACTTC

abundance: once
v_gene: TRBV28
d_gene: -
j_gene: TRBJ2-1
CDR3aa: CAIRTPGLHEQFF
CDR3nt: TGTGCCATCAGGACCCCGGGGTTACATGAGCAGTTCTTC

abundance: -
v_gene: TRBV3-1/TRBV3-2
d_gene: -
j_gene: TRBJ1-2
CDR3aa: CASSHITGKGRGYTF
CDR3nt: TGTGCCAGCAGCCACATTACAGGGAAAGGTCGAGGCTACACCTTC

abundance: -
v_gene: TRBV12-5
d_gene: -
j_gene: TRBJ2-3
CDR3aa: CASGSPGTDTQYF
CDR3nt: TGTGCTAGTGGTTCACCAGGGACAGATACGCAGTATTTT

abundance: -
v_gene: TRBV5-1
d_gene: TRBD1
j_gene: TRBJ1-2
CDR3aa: CASSFVDRGDYGYTF
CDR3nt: TGCGCCAGCAGCTTCGTAGACAGGGGTGACTATGGCTACACCTTC

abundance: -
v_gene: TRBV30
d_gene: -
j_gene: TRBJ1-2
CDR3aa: CAWSQTATGYTF
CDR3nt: TGTGCCTGGAGTCAAACAGCTACTGGCTACACCTTC

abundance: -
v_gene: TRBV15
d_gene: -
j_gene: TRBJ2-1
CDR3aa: CATSRITRDEQFF
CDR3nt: TGTGCCACCAGCAGAATAACTAGGGATGAGCAGTTCTTC

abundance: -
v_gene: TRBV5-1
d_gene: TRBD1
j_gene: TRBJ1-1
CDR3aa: CASSLAQGVVGNTEAFF
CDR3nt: TGCGCCAGCAGCTTGGCCCAGGGGGTGGTTGGCAACACTGAAGCTTTCTTT

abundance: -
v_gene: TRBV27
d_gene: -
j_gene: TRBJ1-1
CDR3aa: CASRTGFQNTEAFF
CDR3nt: TGTGCCAGCAGAACAGGGTTTCAGAACACTGAAGCTTTCTTT

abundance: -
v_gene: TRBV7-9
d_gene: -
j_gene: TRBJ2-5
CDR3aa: CASSATGSGETQYF
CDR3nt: TGTGCCAGCAGCGCCACAGGAAGTGGGGAGACCCAGTACTTC

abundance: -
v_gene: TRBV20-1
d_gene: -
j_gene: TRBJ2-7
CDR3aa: CSASGPSSYEQYF
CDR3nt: TGCAGTGCTAGTGGTCCCAGCTCCTACGAGCAGTACTTC

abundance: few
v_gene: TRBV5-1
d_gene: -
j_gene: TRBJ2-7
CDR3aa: CASSMAYNRAYEQYF
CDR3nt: TGCGCCAGCAGCATGGCCTATAACAGAGCCTACGAGCAGTACTTC

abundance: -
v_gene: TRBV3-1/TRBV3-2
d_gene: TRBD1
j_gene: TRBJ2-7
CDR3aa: CASSPAWGTALKVLYEQYF
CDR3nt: TGTGCCAGCAGCCCCGCGTGGGGGACAGCACTAAAGGTCCTCTACGAGCAGTACTTC

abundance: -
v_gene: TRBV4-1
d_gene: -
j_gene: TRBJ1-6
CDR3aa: CASSQERVQYNSPLHF
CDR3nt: TGCGCCAGCAGCCAAGAACGAGTACAGTATAATTCACCCCTCCACTTT

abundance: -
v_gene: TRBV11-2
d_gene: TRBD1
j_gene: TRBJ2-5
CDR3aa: CASSRSGDRYQETQYF
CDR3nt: TGTGCCAGCAGCCGCTCGGGGGACAGGTACCAAGAGACCCAGTACTTC